This record looks at one T cell receptor (beta chain) sequence and its context. Ipilimumab, 1 mg/kg, started 14 to 28 days after autologous transplant. This sample is part of a study of ipilimumab plus nivolumab after autologous stem cell transplantation. Study background: DLBCL patients had primary refractory or relapsed disease.

TCRdb's table, derived via immunoSEQ multiplex PCR, lists solely in-frame clones and lacks some. The sample consists of 500 to 650 clones, 70% to 80% of them appearing once. The V gene's germline CDR1 is SNHLY and CDR2 FYNNEI. The CDR3 is 16 residues long. V shed 5 bases and J shed 0 bases, with 13 bases lying between them. The source was PBMCs, collected in a trial of ipilimumab plus nivolumab as post-transplant consolidation. This sequence was found in a male donor with diffuse large B-cell lymphoma. The chain recombines TRBV2 with TRBJ2-2; D not resolved. This CDR3 reads CASSLTSPTNTGELFF. Written as DNA, the CDR3 is TGTGCCAGCAGTTTAACTTCGCCTACGAACACCGGGGAGCTGTTTTTT.